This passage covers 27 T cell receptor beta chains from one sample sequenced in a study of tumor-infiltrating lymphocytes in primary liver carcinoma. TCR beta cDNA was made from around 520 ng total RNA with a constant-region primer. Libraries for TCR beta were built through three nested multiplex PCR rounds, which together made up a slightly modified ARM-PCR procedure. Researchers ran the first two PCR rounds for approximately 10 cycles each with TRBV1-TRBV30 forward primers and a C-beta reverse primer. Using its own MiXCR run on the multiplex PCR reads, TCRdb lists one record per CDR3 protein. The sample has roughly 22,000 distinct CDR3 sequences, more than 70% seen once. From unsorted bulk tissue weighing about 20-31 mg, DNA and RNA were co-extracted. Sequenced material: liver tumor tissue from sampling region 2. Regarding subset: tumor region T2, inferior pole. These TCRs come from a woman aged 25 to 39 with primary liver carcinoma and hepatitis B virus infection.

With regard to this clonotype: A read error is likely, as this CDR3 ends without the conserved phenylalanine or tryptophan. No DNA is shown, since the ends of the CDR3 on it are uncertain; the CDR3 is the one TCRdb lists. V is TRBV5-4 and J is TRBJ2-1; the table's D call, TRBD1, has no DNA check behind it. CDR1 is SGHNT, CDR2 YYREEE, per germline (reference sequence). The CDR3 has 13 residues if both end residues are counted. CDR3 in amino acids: CASSPLVSNEQFL.

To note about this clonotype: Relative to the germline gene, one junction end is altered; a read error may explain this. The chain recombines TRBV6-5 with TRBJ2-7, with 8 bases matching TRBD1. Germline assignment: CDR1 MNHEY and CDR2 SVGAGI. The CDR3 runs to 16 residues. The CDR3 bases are TGTGCCATCAGTATATCCACAGGGGGACCACCTAGTGAGCAGTACTTC. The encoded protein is CAISISTGGPPSEQYF.

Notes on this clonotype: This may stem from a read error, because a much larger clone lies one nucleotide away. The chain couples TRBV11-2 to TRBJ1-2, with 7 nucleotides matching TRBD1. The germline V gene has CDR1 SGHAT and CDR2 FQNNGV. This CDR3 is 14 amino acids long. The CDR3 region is CVSSPADRDYGYTF. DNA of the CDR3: TGTGTCAGCAGCCCAGCCGACAGGGACTATGGCTACACCTTC.

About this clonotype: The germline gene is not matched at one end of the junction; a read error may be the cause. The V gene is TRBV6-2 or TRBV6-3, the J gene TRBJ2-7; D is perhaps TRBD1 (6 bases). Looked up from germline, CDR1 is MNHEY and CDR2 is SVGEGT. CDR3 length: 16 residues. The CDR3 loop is CTSTFTHGTRDYEQYF. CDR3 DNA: TGTACCAGCACCTTTACTCATGGGACAAGAGACTACGAGCAGTACTTC.

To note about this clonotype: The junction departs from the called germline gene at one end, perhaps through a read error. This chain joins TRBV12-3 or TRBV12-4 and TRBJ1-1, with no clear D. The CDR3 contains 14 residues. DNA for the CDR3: TGTGTCAGCAGTTTAAAGATCTCAGGAGATGAAGCTTTCTTT. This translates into CVSSLKISGDEAFF.

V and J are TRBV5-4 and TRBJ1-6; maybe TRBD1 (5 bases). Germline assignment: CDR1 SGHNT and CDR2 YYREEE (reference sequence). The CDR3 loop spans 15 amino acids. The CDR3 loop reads CISRPRAGDNSPLHF. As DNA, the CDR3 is TGTATCAGCAGGCCAAGGGCGGGGGATAATTCACCCCTCCACTTT. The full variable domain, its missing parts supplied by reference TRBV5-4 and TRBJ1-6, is ETGVTQSPTHLIKTRGQQVTLRCSSQSGHNTVSWYQQALGQGPQFIFQYYREEENGRGNFPPRFSGLQFPNYSSELNVNALELDDSALYLCISRPRAGDNSPLHFGNGTRLTVT.

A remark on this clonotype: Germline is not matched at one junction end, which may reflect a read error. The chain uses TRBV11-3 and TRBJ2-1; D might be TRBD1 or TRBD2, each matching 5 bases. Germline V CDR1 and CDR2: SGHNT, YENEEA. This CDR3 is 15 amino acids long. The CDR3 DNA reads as TGTGACAGCAGCTTCGGGGCCCGCTCCCACAATGAGCAGTCCTTC. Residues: CDSSFGARSHNEQSF.

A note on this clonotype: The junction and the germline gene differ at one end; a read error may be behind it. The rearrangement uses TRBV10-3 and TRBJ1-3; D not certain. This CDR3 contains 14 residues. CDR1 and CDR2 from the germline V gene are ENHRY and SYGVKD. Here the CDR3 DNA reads TGTGCCATCAGTGAGACGGTTTCTGGAAACATCATATATTTT. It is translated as CAISETVSGNIIYF.

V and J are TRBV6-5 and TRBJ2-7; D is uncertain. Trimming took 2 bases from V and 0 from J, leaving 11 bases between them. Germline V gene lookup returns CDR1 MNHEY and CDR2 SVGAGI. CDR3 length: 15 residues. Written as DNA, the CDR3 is TGTGCCAGCAGTTACAAATACAGCATCTCCTACGAGCAGTACTTC. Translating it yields CASSYKYSISYEQYF.

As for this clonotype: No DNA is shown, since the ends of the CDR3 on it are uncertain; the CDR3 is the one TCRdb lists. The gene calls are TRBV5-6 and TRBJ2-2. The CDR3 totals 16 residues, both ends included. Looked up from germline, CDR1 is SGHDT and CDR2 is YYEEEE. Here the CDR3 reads CASSLAPRVTGELFFF.

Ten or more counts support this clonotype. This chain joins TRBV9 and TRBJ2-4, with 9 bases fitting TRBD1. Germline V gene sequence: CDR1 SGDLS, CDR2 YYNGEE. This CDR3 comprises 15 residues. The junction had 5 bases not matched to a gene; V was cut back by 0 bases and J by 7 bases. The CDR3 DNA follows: TGTGCCAGCAGCGTAGCCCCTGGGACAGGGAACATTCAGTACTTC. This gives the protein CASSVAPGTGNIQYF.

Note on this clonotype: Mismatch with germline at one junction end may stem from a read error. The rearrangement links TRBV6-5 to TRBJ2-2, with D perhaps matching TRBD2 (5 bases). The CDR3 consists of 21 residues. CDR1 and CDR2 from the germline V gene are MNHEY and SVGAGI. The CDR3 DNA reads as TGTACCAGCAGGCGCACTCAAAGTGGCCTTGGGAGCGATGCCTACACCGGGGAGCTGTTTTTT. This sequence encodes CTSRRTQSGLGSDAYTGELFF.

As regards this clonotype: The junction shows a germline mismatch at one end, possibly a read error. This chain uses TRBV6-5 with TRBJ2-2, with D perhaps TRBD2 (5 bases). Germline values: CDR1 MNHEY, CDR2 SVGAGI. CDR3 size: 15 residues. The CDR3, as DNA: TGTGCCAGCAGTTCACAACCTTTAGGGCCCGGGGAGCCGTTTTTC. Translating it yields CASSSQPLGPGEPFF.

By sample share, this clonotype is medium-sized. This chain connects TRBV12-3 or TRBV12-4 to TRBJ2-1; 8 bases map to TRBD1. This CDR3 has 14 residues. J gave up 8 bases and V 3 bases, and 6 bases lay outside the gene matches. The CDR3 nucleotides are TGTGCCAGCAGTTTGGCAGGGGGCTTCGATGAGCAGTTCTTC. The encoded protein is CASSLAGGFDEQFF.

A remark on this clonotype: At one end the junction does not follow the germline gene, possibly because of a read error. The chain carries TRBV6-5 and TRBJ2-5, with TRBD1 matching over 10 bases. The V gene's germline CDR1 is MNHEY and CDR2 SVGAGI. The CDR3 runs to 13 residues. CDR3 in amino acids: CACSTDRGLTRYF. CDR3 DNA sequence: TGCGCCTGCAGTACCGACAGGGGGCTGACCCGGTACTTC.

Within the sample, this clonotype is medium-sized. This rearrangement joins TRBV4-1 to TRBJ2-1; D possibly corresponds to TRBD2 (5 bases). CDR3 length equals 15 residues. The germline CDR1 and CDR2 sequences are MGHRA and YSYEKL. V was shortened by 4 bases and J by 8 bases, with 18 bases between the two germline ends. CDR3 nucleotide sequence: TGCGCCAGCAGCCTTAATACGGGAACTCTTCATGAGCAGTTCTTC. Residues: CASSLNTGTLHEQFF.

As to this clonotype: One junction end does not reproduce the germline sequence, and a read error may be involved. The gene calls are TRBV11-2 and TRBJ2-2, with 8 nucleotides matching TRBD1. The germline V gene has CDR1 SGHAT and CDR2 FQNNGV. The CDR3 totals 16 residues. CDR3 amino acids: CSSSLVQGRGRRELFF. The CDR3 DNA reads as TGTTCCAGCAGCTTAGTTCAGGGCAGGGGGCGCCGGGAGCTGTTTTTT.

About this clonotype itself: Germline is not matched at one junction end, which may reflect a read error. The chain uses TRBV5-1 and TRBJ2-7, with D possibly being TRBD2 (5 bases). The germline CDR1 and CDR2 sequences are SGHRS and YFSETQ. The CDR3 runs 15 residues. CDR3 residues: CASSPRADLVCEKYF. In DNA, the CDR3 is TGCGCCAGCAGCCCGAGGGCGGACCTCGTCTGCGAGAAGTACTTC.

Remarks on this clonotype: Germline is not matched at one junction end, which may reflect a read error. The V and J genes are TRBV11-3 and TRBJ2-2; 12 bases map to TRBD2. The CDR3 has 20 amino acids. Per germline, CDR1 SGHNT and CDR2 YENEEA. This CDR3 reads CASSLRRASGRAGKGGELFF. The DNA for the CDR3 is TGTGCGAGCAGCTTACGCCGGGCTAGCGGGAGGGCCGGAAAGGGCGGGGAGCTCTTTTTT.

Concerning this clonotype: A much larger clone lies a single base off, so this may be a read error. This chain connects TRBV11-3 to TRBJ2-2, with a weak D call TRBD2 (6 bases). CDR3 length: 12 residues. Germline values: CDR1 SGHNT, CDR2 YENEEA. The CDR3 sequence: CASSPYGGKLFF. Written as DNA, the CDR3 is TGTGCCAGCAGCCCTTACGGCGGGAAGCTGTTTTTT.

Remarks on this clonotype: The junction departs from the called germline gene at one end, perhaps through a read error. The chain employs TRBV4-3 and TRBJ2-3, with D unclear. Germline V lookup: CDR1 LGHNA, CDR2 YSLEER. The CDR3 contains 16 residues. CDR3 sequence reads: CASSQGFTVARHTQYF. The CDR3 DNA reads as TGCGCCAGCAGCCAAGGTTTTACGGTAGCCAGGCATACACAGTATTTT.

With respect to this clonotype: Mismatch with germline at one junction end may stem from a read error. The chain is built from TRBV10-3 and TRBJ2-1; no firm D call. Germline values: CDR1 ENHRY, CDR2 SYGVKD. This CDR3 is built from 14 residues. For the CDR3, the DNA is TGTTCCATCAGTCCCACGGCGACTCGGAATGAGCAGTTCTTC. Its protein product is CSISPTATRNEQFF.

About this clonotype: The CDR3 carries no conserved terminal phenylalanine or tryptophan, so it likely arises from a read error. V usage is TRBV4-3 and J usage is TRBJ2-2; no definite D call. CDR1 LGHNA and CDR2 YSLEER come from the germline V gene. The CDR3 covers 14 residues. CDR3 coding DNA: TGCGCCAGCAGTCAAGAGGAACGGACCGGGGAGCTGTTTCTT. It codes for CASSQEERTGELFL.

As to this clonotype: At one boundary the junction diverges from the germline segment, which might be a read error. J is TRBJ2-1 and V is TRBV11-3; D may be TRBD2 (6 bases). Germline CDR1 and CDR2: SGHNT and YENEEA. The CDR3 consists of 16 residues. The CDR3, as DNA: TGTCCCAGCATCTTCCTAGCGAATATATCCTACAATGAGCAGTTCTTC. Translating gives CPSIFLANISYNEQFF.

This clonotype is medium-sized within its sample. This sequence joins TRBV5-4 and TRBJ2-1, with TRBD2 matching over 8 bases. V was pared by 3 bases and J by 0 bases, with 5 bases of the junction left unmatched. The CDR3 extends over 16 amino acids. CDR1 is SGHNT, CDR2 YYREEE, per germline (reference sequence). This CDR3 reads CASSSTSASSYNEQFF. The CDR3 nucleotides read TGTGCCAGCAGCTCGACTAGCGCAAGCTCCTACAATGAGCAGTTCTTC.

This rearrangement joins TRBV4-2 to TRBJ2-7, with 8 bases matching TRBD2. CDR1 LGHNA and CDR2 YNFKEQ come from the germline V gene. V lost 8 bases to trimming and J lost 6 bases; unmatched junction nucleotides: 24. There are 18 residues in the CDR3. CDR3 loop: CASGQEHLGRGGPREQYF. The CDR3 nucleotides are TGTGCCAGCGGGCAGGAACACCTAGGACGGGGGGGACCGCGCGAGCAGTACTTC.

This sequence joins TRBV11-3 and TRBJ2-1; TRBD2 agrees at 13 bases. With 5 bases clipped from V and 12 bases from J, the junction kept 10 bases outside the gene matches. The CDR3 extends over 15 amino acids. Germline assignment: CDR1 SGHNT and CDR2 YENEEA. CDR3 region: CASSVLAGGEYGQFF. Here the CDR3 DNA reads TGTGCCAGCAGCGTACTAGCGGGGGGGGAGTATGGGCAGTTCTTC.